This T cell receptor beta chain was recorded in a study of T cell responses to AZD1222 COVID-19 vaccine. A single count supports this clone. The antigen is unknown. Using immunoSEQ multiplex PCR, the repertoire was profiled, and TCRdb retains in-frame clones only, with some absent. The repertoire consists of around 200,000 clones, with around 93% occurring once and the leading ten covering under 1.1%. The CDR3 runs 15 residues. Germline V gene data show CDR1 as KGHDR and CDR2 as SFDVKD. V dropped 3 bases and J dropped 0; count of bases not matched to a gene: 2. Study-level points and caveats: In a largely white British group with more females than males, clonal diversity was possibly underestimated. Vaccination with two AZD1222 doses was followed by a rise in Spike-specific TCR breadth and depth. Repertoires were obtained only post-peak T cell response.

This TCR was recovered from an adult who received the MenACWY meningococcal vaccine as a control. The chain uses TRBV24-1 and TRBJ2-3, with 7 bases identical to TRBD1. Here the sequenced sample was peripheral blood, taken 28 days after the second dose of the MenACWY control vaccine. This CDR3 is CATSDPGQSTDTQYF. CDR3 DNA sequence: TGTGCCACCAGTGATCCGGGACAGAGCACAGATACGCAGTATTTT.